This T cell receptor (beta chain) stems from a study of blood T cell repertoires in COVID-19. In the study overall: COVID-19 samples, acute and convalescent, were from the United States, Italy and Spain.

Profiled with immunoSEQ multiplex PCR; TCRdb holds only in-frame clones, not every one. The profile shows 200,000 to 250,000 clones, 86% of them singletons. CDR3 length: 15 amino acids. CDR1 is MNHEY, CDR2 SMNVEV, per germline (reference sequence). The V and J ends lost 2 bases and 2 bases respectively, with 12 bases between them. The sequencing sample was made of peripheral blood. The clonotype originates from a woman between 50 and 59 years old with acute or convalescent COVID-19. This sequence joins TRBV27 and TRBJ2-5, with TRBD1 as a possible D gene (5 bases). CDR3 coding DNA: TGTGCCAGCAGTTTACGTCAGGGTAGGCAAGAGACCCAGTACTTC. Residues: CASSLRQGRQETQYF.